This T cell receptor beta chain was retrieved from a study of post-analysis software for immune sequencing data. On the study more broadly: The disease courses covered relapsing-remitting, secondary progressive and progressive-relapsing multiple sclerosis. Study observations and caveats: Strong co-clustering by F measure linked samples that shared a preparation batch. About five TRBV segments were more frequent in patients than controls; TRBV5-6, TRBV5-1 and TRBV20-1 belonged to this group. Controls' normalized Chao1 diversity significantly exceeded that of multiple sclerosis patients.

The TCR beta cDNA libraries carried unique molecular identifiers. Starting from approximately 1 to 10 million T cells, the study yielded 500,000 or so cDNA molecules. MiXCR, run by TCRdb on the PCR reads, gives a single entry per CDR3 protein. The sample has fewer than 900,000 distinct CDR3 sequences, approximately 44% seen once. With respect to this clonotype: The antigen is undetermined.

Losses at the gene ends were 3 bases for V and 0 bases for J; bases not matched to a gene: 19. This CDR3 is built from 20 residues. Germline loops: CDR1 SGHRS, CDR2 YFSETQ. Sequencing input: blood. This chain connects TRBV5-1 to TRBJ2-7; TRBD2 matches at 9 bases. The sequence derives from a girl between 10 and 17 years old with multiple sclerosis. Here the CDR3 DNA reads TGCGCCAGCAGCTCGCCCCGTTTTGGGGGACTAGCCACGAGCTCCTACGAGCAGTACTTC. Translated, it gives CASSSPRFGGLATSSYEQYF. The full variable domain, in which reference TRBV5-1 and TRBJ2-7 provide the parts outside the CDR3, is KAGVTQTPRYLIKTRGQQVTLSCSPISGHRSVSWYQQTPGQGLQFLFEYFSETQRNKGNFPGRFSGRQFSNSRSEMNVSTLELGDSALYLCASSSPRFGGLATSSYEQYFGPGTRLTVT.